The 21 T cell receptor beta chains reported below all come from one sample, sequenced in a study of persistence of HIV-infected CD4 T cells. Sequencing used immunoSEQ version 4 in survey mode. Profiled with immunoSEQ multiplex PCR; TCRdb holds only in-frame clones, not every one. The data contain approximately 36,000 clones, about 83% of them singletons. Their cognate antigens are unknown. The stimulus was an HIV-1 Gag 15-mer peptide pool, about 1 ug/peptide/mL. Memory cells lacking CD40L and CD69 with high CD45RO were sorted. The sequencing here drew on cultured CD4+ T cells from PBMCs, taken from a patient who received antiretroviral therapy. These receptors all stem from an adult with HIV. The donor label of this sample is uncertain.

The rearrangement uses TRBV4-1 and TRBJ1-6, with a possible D match to TRBD1 (5 bases). Trimming removed 0 bases at V and 8 bases at J, with 11 bases between. Germline CDR1 MGHRA, CDR2 YSYEKL. The length of the CDR3 is 15 residues. The CDR3 DNA reads as TGCGCCAGCAGCCAAGACTCGACCAGGGATTCACCCCTCCACTTT. Its translation: CASSQDSTRDSPLHF.

J is TRBJ2-7 and V is TRBV1; TRBD2 is taken as the D call from the table, unchecked against the DNA. TRBV1 is listed as a pseudogene. The CDR3 sequence is 19 residues long. The CDR3 is CTSSQDQFGLAGNGDEQYF. The CDR3 bases are TGCACCAGCAGCCAAGATCAGTTTGGGCTAGCGGGGAACGGGGACGAGCAGTACTTC.

This chain's CDR3 is CASSITGGGYGYTF. The CDR3 DNA follows: TGTGCCAGTAGTATTACAGGGGGCGGCTATGGCTACACCTTC. The V gene is TRBV19, the J gene TRBJ1-2; 9 bases match TRBD1. CDR1 is LNHDA, CDR2 SQIVND, per germline (reference sequence). The ends lost 3 bases at V and 4 bases at J; junction bases unmatched: 3. This CDR3 comprises 14 residues.

The rearrangement links TRBV7-9 to TRBJ1-4, with D tentatively TRBD1 (6 bases). The germline V and J ends were trimmed by 0 bases and 0 bases, with 8 bases remaining between them. The CDR3 spans 16 residues. In germline, CDR1 is SEHNR, CDR2 FQNEAQ (reference sequence). The CDR3 loop is CASSLADSATNEKLFF. The CDR3 region has the DNA TGTGCCAGCAGCTTAGCGGACAGCGCAACTAATGAAAAACTGTTTTTT. The full variable domain, rest sourced from reference TRBV7-9 and TRBJ1-4, is DTGVSQNPRHKITKRGQNVTFRCDPISEHNRLYWYRQTLGQGPEFLTYFQNEAQLEKSRLLSDRFSAERPKGSFSTLEIQRTEQGDSAMYLCASSLADSATNEKLFFGSGTQLSVL.

The CDR3 region has the DNA TGTGCCAGCAGCTTAGTGTTGGGGAGCCCGTTTCGCGGCTACACCTTC. Residues: CASSLVLGSPFRGYTF. V gene TRBV5-5 combines with J gene TRBJ1-2; no firm D call. V lost 2 bases to trimming and J lost 8 bases, with 22 bases between them. The germline CDR1 and CDR2 sequences are SGHKS and YYEKEE (reference sequence). This CDR3 comprises 16 residues.

This sequence joins TRBV4-1 and TRBJ1-3; 8 nucleotides agree with TRBD1. Germline CDR1 is MGHRA and CDR2 is YSYEKL. This CDR3 comprises 16 residues. After removal of 2 bases from V and 4 bases from J, the junction contained 7 bases not matched to a gene. The CDR3 DNA reads TGCGCCAGCAGCCAACCCCAGGGGGCCAGGGGAAACACCATATATTTT. Protein sequence: CASSQPQGARGNTIYF.

The J gene is TRBJ1-3, the V gene TRBV7-9; D remains unclear. The V end was cut by 2 bases, the J end by 1 base, with 6 bases between. Germline assignment: CDR1 SEHNR and CDR2 FQNEAQ (reference sequence). This CDR3 spans 14 amino acids. This chain's CDR3 is CASSLLGSGNTIYF. The CDR3 region has the DNA TGTGCCAGCAGCTTACTAGGGTCTGGAAACACCATATATTTT.

This chain joins TRBV19 and TRBJ1-4; TRBD1 matches at 7 bases. V lost 6 bases, J lost 1 base, and 14 bases stayed unmatched. CDR1 is LNHDA and CDR2 is SQIVND in the germline V gene (reference sequence). The CDR3 extends over 18 amino acids. In DNA form, the CDR3 reads TGTGCCAGTAGGAGAAGGGGCCAGGGGGTTGGAACTAATGAAAAACTGTTTTTT. As protein: CASRRRGQGVGTNEKLFF.

The gene calls are TRBV18 and TRBJ2-7; D might be TRBD1 (6 bases). Germline V gene data show CDR1 as KGHSH and CDR2 as LQKENI. V lost 2 bases, J lost 2 bases, and 13 bases lay in between. The CDR3 length is 15 residues. The CDR3 DNA sequence: TGTGCCAGCTCACCAATACGGGACACTGCCTACGAGCAGTACTTC. Protein: CASSPIRDTAYEQYF.

The chain links TRBV9 to TRBJ2-3, with D possibly being TRBD2 (5 bases). Looked up from germline, CDR1 is SGDLS and CDR2 is YYNGEE. The CDR3 covers 14 residues. Trimming cost V 4 bases and J 4 bases, with 13 bases left between them. In DNA, the CDR3 is TGTGCCAGCAGCCCAGATGGGCGGGCAGATACGCAGTATTTT. As protein: CASSPDGRADTQYF.

In this sample, this clone turned up a few times. The chain is built from TRBV28 and TRBJ1-4; D unclear. The CDR3 has 12 amino acids. The V end was cut by 4 bases, the J end by 7 bases, with 7 bases between. The germline V gene encodes CDR1 MDHEN and CDR2 SYDVKM. Here the CDR3 DNA reads TGTGCCAGCAGTTCCCATTTTGAAAAACTGTTTTTT. Translation: CASSSHFEKLFF.

The chain is built from TRBV6-5 and TRBJ1-4; D is possibly TRBD1 (5 bases). Trimming removed 4 bases at V and 8 bases at J, with 8 bases between. The CDR3 consists of 12 residues. Germline V gene data show CDR1 as MNHEY and CDR2 as SVGAGI. DNA for the CDR3: TGTGCCAGCAGTTCAGGGAAGGAAAAACTGTTTTTT. Translating gives CASSSGKEKLFF.

The rearrangement links TRBV18 to TRBJ1-6; perhaps TRBD1 as D (5 bases). This CDR3 comprises 16 residues. In germline, CDR1 is KGHSH, CDR2 LQKENI. V was cut by 2 bases and J by 7 bases, with 15 bases left in between. The CDR3 is CASSPFAQGENSPLHF. The CDR3 DNA follows: TGTGCCAGCTCACCATTTGCCCAGGGAGAAAATTCACCCCTCCACTTT.

This clone was observed a handful of times. In DNA form, the CDR3 reads TGTGCCAGTAGTACCCATCGGGACAGCTATGGCTACACCTTC. Its translation: CASSTHRDSYGYTF. The chain links TRBV19 to TRBJ1-2, with TRBD1 identical over 7 bases. J lost 4 bases, V lost 4 bases, and 6 bases had no gene match. The CDR3 sequence is 14 residues long. In germline, CDR1 is LNHDA, CDR2 SQIVND (reference sequence).

The gene calls are TRBV7-2 and TRBJ1-2, with TRBD1 identical over 8 bases. Trimming took 5 bases from V and 8 from J; bases not matched to a gene: 13. CDR3 length equals 15 residues. In germline, CDR1 is SGHTA, CDR2 FQGNSA. The CDR3 here is CASSESGTGLGGYTF. The CDR3 DNA sequence: TGTGCCAGCAGCGAATCCGGGACAGGTCTCGGAGGCTACACCTTC.

The rearrangement links TRBV2 to TRBJ2-2; D gene uncertain. The ends were cut back, 4 bases at V and 3 bases at J, with 12 bases in the middle. Germline V lookup: CDR1 SNHLY, CDR2 FYNNEI. There are 15 residues in the CDR3. CDR3 region: CASSGRGRDTGELFF. The CDR3 nucleotides are TGTGCCAGCAGTGGTCGCGGTCGTGACACCGGGGAGCTGTTTTTT.

The chain carries TRBV5-4 and TRBJ2-7; the D gene is possibly TRBD1 (6 bases). Germline CDR1 and CDR2: SGHNT and YYREEE (reference sequence). With 5 bases removed from V and 5 bases from J, the gap between germline ends came to 8 bases. This CDR3 spans 11 amino acids. The CDR3 bases are TGTGCCAGCAGACAGGGAGACGAGCAGTACTTC. Translation gives CASRQGDEQYF.

This sequence joins TRBV15 and TRBJ2-7; 9 bases match TRBD1. Germline V gives CDR1 LNHNV, CDR2 YYDKDF (reference sequence). The V gene end was trimmed by 4 bases and the J gene end by 3 bases; junction bases not matched to a gene: 13. The CDR3 loop spans 17 amino acids. CDR3 sequence: CATSTIFATGQGYEQYF. CDR3 nucleotide sequence: TGTGCCACCAGCACGATCTTTGCCACGGGACAGGGCTACGAGCAGTACTTC.

V gene TRBV5-5 combines with J gene TRBJ1-5; 7 positions match TRBD1. The junction had 17 bases not matched to a gene; V was cut back by 3 bases and J by 11 bases. The length of the CDR3 is 16 residues. Germline V gene sequence: CDR1 SGHKS, CDR2 YYEKEE (reference sequence). The CDR3 is CASSSVGQRGALAQHF. The CDR3 DNA sequence: TGTGCCAGCAGCTCGGTGGGACAGAGGGGGGCATTGGCCCAGCATTTT. Variable domain in full (rest from reference TRBV5-5 and TRBJ1-5): DAGVTQSPTHLIKTRGQQVTLRCSPISGHKSVSWYQQVLGQGPQFIFQYYEKEERGRGNFPDRFSARQFPNYSSELNVNALLLGDSALYLCASSSVGQRGALAQHFGDGTRLSIL.

This chain joins TRBV2 and TRBJ1-5; D is unclear. CDR1 is SNHLY and CDR2 is FYNNEI in the germline V gene. The germline V and J ends were trimmed by 8 bases and 7 bases, with 12 bases remaining between them. The CDR3 sequence is 12 residues long. CDR3 loop: CASANLGQPQHF. CDR3 coding DNA: TGTGCCAGCGCCAACCTTGGGCAGCCCCAGCATTTT.

This clone has a handful of counts. V gene TRBV19 combines with J gene TRBJ1-2; D is perhaps TRBD1 (5 bases). Germline assignment: CDR1 LNHDA and CDR2 SQIVND (reference sequence). V gave up 0 bases and J gave up 4 bases, with 12 bases separating them. The CDR3 extends over 15 amino acids. The CDR3 loop is CASSIDPQGLYGYTF. CDR3 bases: TGTGCCAGTAGTATAGATCCTCAGGGACTCTATGGCTACACCTTC.